This T cell receptor beta chain derives from a study of Ad26.COV2.S vaccination and SARS-CoV-2 variants. Findings of the study overall: Those who received the vaccine showed greater spike-specific TCR breadth than those given placebo.

Using immunoSEQ multiplex PCR, the repertoire was profiled, and TCRdb retains in-frame clones only, with some absent. Seen here are under 500,000 clones, roughly 90% observed once, and the top ten hold about 1.7%. Per the germline V gene, CDR1 is LGHDT and CDR2 is YNNKEL (reference sequence). The CDR3 has 15 residues. The J segment lost 4 bases and the V segment lost 6 bases, leaving 7 bases of the junction unmatched. On this clone itself: Its antigen is not identified.

The treatment: some 20 received Ad26.COV2.S at low or high dose, single or two shots; about 5 received placebo; per-sample allocation not given. Day 63 following the first vaccine or placebo injection was when the samples were taken. Adults aged 18-55 years in Boston included the donor. The sequencing here drew on peripheral blood, taken in a trial of Ad26.COV2.S vaccine versus placebo. The rearrangement uses TRBV3-1 (or the pseudogene TRBV3-2) and TRBJ2-1; 9 nucleotides line up with TRBD2. The sequence was collected from a person aged 18-65 years who received the Ad26.COV2.S COVID-19 vaccine or a placebo. The CDR3 nucleotides read TGTGCCAGCAGTAGCGGGGGCTCCCTATACAATGAGCAGTTCTTC. Translation gives CASSSGGSLYNEQFF.